A single sample gave rise to the 8 T cell receptor beta chains below, sequenced in a study of shared clonotypes between healthy human individuals. Profiling relied on immunoSEQ multiplex PCR, and the TCRdb table lists in-frame clones only, not all of them. The data hold roughly 1,500,000 clones, with around 98.5% observed a single time. The sequencing input was naive CD4+ T cells sorted from blood. Subset: CD45RA+ positively selected. Source of these receptors: a man aged 25 to 45 in good health.

The chain couples TRBV7-2 to TRBJ1-1, with 7 bases fitting TRBD1. V lost 4 bases, J lost 6 bases, and 5 bases stayed unmatched. The germline V gene has CDR1 SGHTA and CDR2 FQGNSA. CDR3 length equals 13 residues. The CDR3 reads CASSSDRVAEAFF. Written as DNA, the CDR3 is TGTGCCAGCAGCTCCGACAGGGTCGCTGAAGCTTTCTTT.

The chain combines TRBV5-4 with TRBJ2-4; D gene uncertain. Germline V gene data show CDR1 as SGHNT and CDR2 as YYREEE (reference sequence). The CDR3 runs to 15 residues. Trimming removed 4 bases at V and 1 base at J, with 12 bases between. The CDR3 reads CASSSGESAKNIQYF. CDR3 bases: TGTGCCAGCAGCAGTGGGGAATCCGCCAAAAACATTCAGTACTTC.

V and J are TRBV2 and TRBJ2-1; 11 bases agree with TRBD2. The CDR3 covers 16 residues. CDR1 is SNHLY, CDR2 FYNNEI, per germline. V dropped 6 bases and J dropped 6; count of bases not matched to a gene: 10. CDR3 coding DNA: TGTGCCAGCAGACGCCTAACTAGCGGGAGTTCCAATGAGCAGTTCTTC. This encodes CASRRLTSGSSNEQFF.

Remarks on this clone: Different DNA sequences within this sample yield the same CDR3. The gene calls are TRBV7-8 and TRBJ2-3; TRBD2 agrees at 8 bases. After removal of 1 base from V and 2 bases from J, the junction contained 5 bases not matched to a gene. CDR3 length: 16 amino acids. Germline V gene lookup returns CDR1 SGHVS and CDR2 FQNEAQ. The CDR3 is CASSLELAVSTDTQYF. CDR3 nucleotides: TGTGCCAGCAGCTTAGAACTAGCGGTTTCCACAGATACGCAGTATTTT.

As for this clone: Distinct nucleotide sequences in the sample also encode this CDR3. The gene calls are TRBV5-1 and TRBJ2-5; 13 bases line up with TRBD2. There are 16 residues in the CDR3. The trim removed 3 bases at V and 2 bases at J, leaving 4 bases unmatched. The germline CDR1 and CDR2 sequences are SGHRS and YFSETQ. In nucleotides, the CDR3 is TGCGCCAGCAGCTCCGGACTAGCGGGAGTACAAGAGACCCAGTACTTC. It is translated as CASSSGLAGVQETQYF.

This chain joins TRBV5-6 and TRBJ2-1; D possibly corresponds to TRBD1 (5 bases). The CDR3 is 14 residues long. V shed 5 bases and J shed 9 bases, with 18 bases lying between them. The germline V gene has CDR1 SGHDT and CDR2 YYEEEE. The DNA of the CDR3 is TGTGCCAGCAGACCTAAGACAGCCTGGGGTGAGCAGTTCTTC. It is translated as CASRPKTAWGEQFF.

The chain couples TRBV11-2 to TRBJ2-7, with TRBD2 identical over 13 bases. V lost 6 bases to trimming and J lost 6 bases; unmatched junction nucleotides: 8. CDR1 is SGHAT and CDR2 is FQNNGV in the germline V gene. This CDR3 is 15 amino acids long. The CDR3 DNA is TGTGCCAGCAGTTCCGGGACTAGCGGGACTACCGAGCAGTACTTC. Protein: CASSSGTSGTTEQYF.

This chain joins TRBV5-4 and TRBJ1-5; TRBD1 agrees at 9 bases. The V and J ends lost 2 bases and 7 bases, in that order; junction bases with no gene match: 4. This CDR3 contains 14 residues. CDR1 SGHNT and CDR2 YYREEE come from the germline V gene (reference sequence). The DNA of the CDR3 is TGTGCCAGCAGCTTACAGGGGGCTGCGCAGCCCCAGCATTTT. It is translated as CASSLQGAAQPQHF.